This is a list of T cell receptor beta chains from one sample in a study of blood T cell repertoires in COVID-19. This table comes from immunoSEQ multiplex PCR, and its TCRdb copy is limited to in-frame clones, with some not included. The table has more than 300,000 clones, about 91% seen once. The sequenced sample was peripheral blood. The receptors were gathered from a woman in her twenties or thirties with COVID-19, enrolled during active disease. Both conserved end residues are part of each CDR3. The order of the fields is V gene, clone size, J gene, D gene, CDR3 protein, CDR3 DNA. D genes are given only for firm matches. Some rows mark clone size as missing; the rest say once, few, many or name a class of expanded clone.

TRBV28	NA	TRBJ1-5	NA	CASSFEGNQPQHF	TGTGCCAGCAGTTTTGAGGGCAATCAGCCCCAGCATTTT
TRBV7-8	once	TRBJ1-5	TRBD1	CASSLGTGPQPQHF	TGTGCCAGCAGCTTAGGGACAGGACCCCAGCCCCAGCATTTT
TRBV11-3	NA	TRBJ2-2	TRBD2	CASRRVGLANTGELFF	TGTGCCAGCAGGCGGGTGGGACTAGCTAACACCGGGGAGCTGTTTTTT
TRBV6-5	NA	TRBJ1-2	TRBD1	CASSYLGQGTNYGYTF	TGTGCCAGCAGTTACTTGGGACAGGGGACTAACTATGGCTACACCTTC
TRBV12-3/TRBV12-4	NA	TRBJ2-5	TRBD1	CASSPGTGETQYF	TGTGCCAGCAGTCCGGGGACAGGCGAGACCCAGTACTTC
TRBV5-8	NA	TRBJ2-7	TRBD1	CASGTGEGREQYF	TGTGCCAGCGGGACAGGGGAAGGTCGCGAGCAGTACTTC
TRBV5-4	NA	TRBJ1-3	NA	CASSLRQSSGNTIYF	TGTGCCAGCAGCTTGAGACAGAGCTCTGGAAACACCATATATTTT
TRBV19	NA	TRBJ2-5	NA	CASSKGLQETQYF	TGTGCCAGTAGTAAGGGACTTCAAGAGACCCAGTACTTC
TRBV28	NA	TRBJ1-5	TRBD1	CASSETGVGNQPQHF	TGTGCCAGCAGTGAAACAGGGGTTGGCAATCAGCCCCAGCATTTT
TRBV9	NA	TRBJ2-1	NA	CASSGPSSYNEQFF	TGTGCCAGCAGCGGGCCTAGCTCCTACAATGAGCAGTTCTTC
TRBV9	NA	TRBJ1-2	NA	CASSPRRRGNYGYTF	TGTGCCAGCAGCCCCCGGAGGAGGGGTAACTATGGCTACACCTTC
TRBV7-8	NA	TRBJ1-5	TRBD1	CASSGQDRGQPQHF	TGTGCCAGCAGTGGACAGGATCGGGGTCAGCCCCAGCATTTT
TRBV6-6	NA	TRBJ1-3	TRBD1	CASSRGQAGGNTIYF	TGTGCCAGCAGCCGGGGACAGGCGGGTGGAAACACCATATATTTT
TRBV6-5	NA	TRBJ1-2	NA	CASRLGEGYTF	TGTGCCAGCAGGCTAGGAGAAGGCTACACCTTC
TRBV10-3	NA	TRBJ2-2	NA	CAISLASNTGELFF	TGTGCCATCAGTTTAGCCTCGAACACCGGGGAGCTGTTTTTT
TRBV25-1	NA	TRBJ2-3	NA	CASSEWGTFSSTDTQYF	TGTGCCAGCAGTGAATGGGGCACGTTTTCTAGCACAGATACGCAGTATTTT
TRBV2	NA	TRBJ1-1	TRBD1	CASSEGDRGPNTEAFF	TGTGCCAGCAGTGAAGGGGACAGGGGTCCGAACACTGAAGCTTTCTTT
TRBV6-5	NA	TRBJ1-1	NA	CASSYSSVGARTEAFF	TGTGCCAGCAGTTACTCATCCGTGGGGGCTCGCACTGAAGCTTTCTTT
TRBV4-3	few	TRBJ1-3	TRBD1	CASSQTFGQGSGNTIYF	TGCGCCAGCAGCCAGACCTTCGGACAGGGCTCTGGAAACACCATATATTTT
TRBV5-8	NA	TRBJ2-3	NA	CASSFLTDTQYF	TGTGCCAGCAGCTTCTTAACAGATACGCAGTATTTT
TRBV27	NA	TRBJ1-2	NA	CASSPVGSFYGYTF	TGTGCCAGCAGTCCCGTTGGCAGTTTCTATGGCTACACCTTC
TRBV7-2	NA	TRBJ1-6	NA	CASSSQGSNSPLHF	TGTGCCAGCAGCTCTCAAGGGAGTAATTCACCCCTCCACTTT
TRBV29-1	NA	TRBJ2-1	NA	CSATRFGRGNEQFF	TGCAGCGCGACCCGGTTTGGCAGGGGTAATGAGCAGTTCTTC
TRBV4-1	NA	TRBJ1-5	TRBD1	CASSQVDRVANQPQHF	TGCGCCAGCAGCCAAGTAGACAGGGTGGCCAATCAGCCCCAGCATTTT
TRBV5-4	NA	TRBJ1-1	NA	CASSLWQGGTEAFF	TGTGCCAGCAGCTTGTGGCAGGGAGGCACTGAAGCTTTCTTT
TRBV14	NA	TRBJ2-5	NA	CASSPGLKETQYF	TGTGCCAGCAGCCCAGGCCTTAAAGAGACCCAGTACTTC
TRBV4-3	NA	TRBJ2-5	TRBD2	CASSQSARGVAETQYF	TGCGCCAGCAGCCAATCGGCGCGGGGGGTGGCAGAGACCCAGTACTTC
TRBV3-1/TRBV3-2	NA	TRBJ2-5	NA	CASSQTPILRETQYF	TGTGCCAGCAGCCAGACCCCGATCCTGCGGGAGACCCAGTACTTC
TRBV30	once	TRBJ1-6	NA	CAWSRTVSSSYNSPLHF	TGTGCCTGGAGCCGGACAGTAAGCAGCTCCTATAATTCACCCCTCCACTTT
TRBV5-1	NA	TRBJ1-1	NA	CASSQATGNMNTEAFF	TGCGCCAGCAGCCAGGCGACAGGAAACATGAACACTGAAGCTTTCTTT
TRBV7-2	NA	TRBJ1-4	NA	CASSFGGSNEKLFF	TGTGCCAGCAGCTTTGGGGGGTCCAATGAAAAACTGTTTTTT
TRBV21-1	NA	TRBJ2-3	NA	CASPLRTSGGTDTQYF	TGTGCCAGCCCCTTAAGGACTAGCGGGGGCACAGATACGCAGTATTTT
TRBV29-1	NA	TRBJ1-1	TRBD1	CSVGASGTENTEAFF	TGCAGCGTAGGGGCCTCCGGGACAGAGAACACTGAAGCTTTCTTT
TRBV28	NA	TRBJ2-5	NA	CASSPGTPLGETQYF	TGTGCCAGCAGTCCCGGGACTCCCCTCGGCGAGACCCAGTACTTC
TRBV19	NA	TRBJ1-4	TRBD1	CASSIRGQGGTNEKLFF	TGTGCCAGTAGTATCCGCGGACAGGGCGGAACTAATGAAAAACTGTTTTTT
TRBV5-6	NA	TRBJ1-2	TRBD1	CASRRTGLNYGYTF	TGTGCCAGCAGGCGGACAGGGCTTAACTATGGCTACACCTTC
TRBV9	once	TRBJ1-2	TRBD1	CASSRSGQGNYGYTF	TGTGCCAGCAGCAGGTCCGGACAGGGGAACTATGGCTACACCTTC
TRBV12-3/TRBV12-4	NA	TRBJ2-1	TRBD1	CASSNARQGEQFF	TGTGCCAGCAGTAACGCGAGACAGGGGGAGCAGTTCTTC
TRBV7-2	NA	TRBJ2-5	TRBD2	CASSLLGGGMETQYF	TGTGCCAGCAGCTTATTAGGCGGGGGGATGGAGACCCAGTACTTC
TRBV11-2	once	TRBJ2-3	NA	CASQGLRTDTQYF	TGTGCCAGCCAGGGGCTCCGCACAGATACGCAGTATTTT
TRBV5-1	NA	TRBJ1-1	TRBD1	CASSPDRASEAFF	TGCGCCAGCAGCCCTGACAGGGCCTCTGAAGCTTTCTTT
TRBV12-3/TRBV12-4	few	TRBJ1-3	NA	CASSFSSGNTIYF	TGTGCCAGCAGTTTTAGCTCTGGAAACACCATATATTTT
TRBV7-9	NA	TRBJ1-2	NA	CASSLVGDTFNYGYTF	TGTGCCAGCAGCTTAGTCGGGGACACTTTTAACTATGGCTACACCTTC
TRBV5-6	NA	TRBJ2-5	TRBD1	CASSRGTGGQETQYF	TGTGCCAGCAGCCGCGGGACAGGGGGACAAGAGACCCAGTACTTC
TRBV4-2	NA	TRBJ2-1	NA	CASSPNSGYYNEQFF	TGTGCCAGCAGCCCCAATAGCGGATACTACAATGAGCAGTTCTTC
TRBV5-1	NA	TRBJ1-1	TRBD1	CASSKDRDHTEAFF	TGCGCCAGCAGCAAAGACAGGGATCACACTGAAGCTTTCTTT